This entry is about one T cell receptor (beta chain). Profiled with immunoSEQ multiplex PCR; TCRdb holds only in-frame clones, not every one. This table holds roughly 130,000 clones, approximately 90% found once. V was clipped by 3 bases and J by 3 bases; unmatched bases: 4. The CDR3 is 14 residues long. The germline V gene encodes CDR1 MNHEY and CDR2 SMNVEV (reference sequence). This sample stems from a study of cytotoxic CD8 clonotypes in ibrutinib-treated CLL. The specimen was PBMCs, collected after 12 months of ibrutinib treatment. The clonotype was recovered from a human donor with chronic lymphocytic leukemia. The V call is TRBV27, the J call TRBJ2-5; TRBD1 agrees at 7 bases. The CDR3 sequence: CASSFGTEKETQYF. CDR3 bases: TGTGCCAGCAGTTTCGGGACAGAGAAAGAGACCCAGTACTTC.